This T cell receptor beta chain was found in a study of Ad26.COV2.S vaccination and SARS-CoV-2 variants. On the study more broadly: The vaccine Ad26.COV2.S was put into the muscle once, or twice with 56 days between.

As for this clone: Antigen unknown.

The CDR3 has 16 residues. Unmatched junction bases numbered 13, after V lost 7 bases and J lost 5 bases. The V gene's germline CDR1 is SGHTA and CDR2 FQGNSA. Documented treatment: around 19 received Ad26.COV2.S at low or high dose, single or two shots; 5 received placebo; per-sample allocation not given. Day 63 following the first vaccine or placebo injection was when the samples were taken. Sequencing used immunoSEQ multiplex PCR; TCRdb keeps in-frame clones, though not all of them. The sample consists of approximately 300,000 clones, 70% to 90% of them appearing once. Study-wide points: Total T cell responses may have been underestimated by the TCR breadth and depth analyses. Recipients of either vaccine or placebo displayed similar breadth of non-spike TCRs.

This clonotype was sampled from a person aged 18-60 years who received the Ad26.COV2.S COVID-19 vaccine or a placebo. Sample: peripheral blood, taken in a trial of Ad26.COV2.S vaccine versus placebo. The chain links TRBV7-2 to TRBJ1-5; 8 nucleotides line up with TRBD1. Here the CDR3 reads CASTEGQGGFHQPQHF. CDR3 DNA sequence: TGTGCCAGCACTGAAGGACAGGGAGGATTTCATCAGCCCCAGCATTTT.